Listed below are T cell receptor beta chains from one sample, sequenced in a study of spatial heterogeneity in lung cancer. TCRdb fed the 5' RACE reads into MiXCR, producing one record per CDR3 protein. Found here are roughly 25,000 distinct CDR3 sequences, roughly 13% of them singletons; the top ten hold around 23%. The sequencing used PBMCs, collected at surgery. The receptors stem from a female donor with early-stage non-small cell lung cancer. The CDR3 runs from the conserved cysteine through the conserved F or W. D genes are given only for firm matches. A clone size is listed for some rows: how often the clone was seen (once, few, many), or a class if it is expanded.

>many|TRBD1|TRBJ2-7|TRBV28
CATEGGTGAYEQYF
TGTGCCACCGAAGGGGGGACAGGCGCCTACGAGCAGTACTTC
>many|.|TRBJ1-5|TRBV15
CATSRGAMILNQPQHF
TGTGCCACCAGCAGAGGTGCCATGATCCTCAATCAGCCCCAGCATTTT
>many|.|TRBJ2-4|TRBV29-1
CSVESTRGGIQYF
TGCAGCGTCGAGTCCACCAGGGGTGGCATTCAGTACTTC
>few|.|TRBJ1-4|TRBV20-1
CSASRGLEKLFF
TGCAGTGCTAGTCGGGGCCTCGAAAAACTGTTTTTT
>.|.|TRBJ1-1|TRBV7-2
CASSLGGWQAFF
TGTGCCAGCAGCTTAGGCGGGTGGCAAGCTTTCTTT
>once|.|TRBJ2-5|TRBV2
CASRRGTWTQYF
TGTGCCAGCAGAAGGGGTACGTGGACCCAGTACTTC
>.|.|TRBJ2-6|TRBV6-5
CASSFTGTGANVLTF
TGTGCCAGCAGTTTCACAGGGACTGGGGCCAACGTCCTGACTTTC
>many|TRBD2|TRBJ2-3|TRBV28
CASSFLLAGVAGTDTQYF
TGTGCCAGCAGTTTTTTGCTAGCGGGAGTGGCCGGCACAGATACGCAGTATTTT
>many|.|TRBJ1-6|TRBV2
CASSEGFGTKNSPLHF
TGTGCCAGCAGTGAAGGGTTTGGGACGAAGAATTCACCCCTCCACTTT
>.|.|TRBJ2-7|TRBV27
CASRSLVRRPYEQYF
TGTGCCAGCAGATCCCTGGTGCGGAGGCCCTACGAGCAGTACTTC
>many|.|TRBJ2-2|TRBV4-3
CASSQDRTSNTGELFF
TGCGCCAGCAGCCAAGATAGAACGTCGAACACCGGGGAGCTGTTTTTT
>many|.|TRBJ1-5|TRBV4-3
CASSQAGAKPQHF
TGCGCCAGCAGCCAAGCAGGGGCTAAGCCCCAGCATTTT
>many|.|TRBJ2-5|TRBV4-3
CASSRLLGAGKTQETQYF
TGCGCCAGCAGCCGGTTGTTGGGGGCGGGGAAAACACAAGAGACCCAGTACTTC
>many|TRBD2|TRBJ2-2|TRBV6-1
CASLIRLAKNTGELFF
TGTGCCAGCCTCATTAGACTAGCGAAGAACACCGGGGAGCTGTTTTTT
>many|.|TRBJ2-7|TRBV21-1
CASSKRAPGKAPDETIYEQYF
TGTGCCAGCAGCAAAAGGGCCCCCGGGAAAGCGCCCGACGAAACCATCTACGAGCAGTACTTC
>once|.|TRBJ2-3|TRBV7-2
CASSLMENSDTQYF
TGTGCCAGCAGCTTAATGGAAAATTCAGATACGCAGTATTTT
>.|.|TRBJ1-5|TRBV6-2/TRBV6-3
CASSSAGAISRSDQPQHF
TGTGCCAGCAGTTCAGCGGGGGCGATTTCCCGTTCGGATCAGCCCCAGCATTTT
>.|.|TRBJ2-3|TRBV28
CASQGLVVDSTQYF
TGTGCCTCCCAGGGGCTAGTAGTGGATTCGACGCAGTATTTT
>many|.|TRBJ2-2|TRBV20-1
CSAAGGELFF
TGCAGTGCTGCGGGCGGGGAGCTGTTTTTT
>many|.|TRBJ2-7|TRBV5-6
CASSFVGGNSYEQYF
TGTGCCAGCAGCTTCGTCGGCGGGAACTCCTACGAGCAGTACTTC
>many|.|TRBJ1-1|TRBV11-2
CASSQQGLGAEAFF
TGTGCCAGCAGCCAACAGGGTTTGGGGGCTGAAGCTTTCTTT
>few|TRBD1|TRBJ2-7|TRBV6-5
CASIVATGGGYEQYF
TGTGCCAGCATCGTGGCGACAGGGGGCGGGTACGAGCAGTACTTC
>medium-sized|.|TRBJ2-3|TRBV7-2
CASSFRASTDTQYF
TGTGCCAGCAGCTTCAGGGCTAGCACAGATACGCAGTATTTT
>many|.|TRBJ1-1|TRBV4-3
CASSQQYGNLDTEAFF
TGCGCCAGCAGCCAACAGTACGGGAATCTCGACACTGAAGCTTTCTTT
>.|.|TRBJ2-3|TRBV15
CATSRDSGPSTDTQYF
TGTGCCACCAGCAGAGATTCAGGGCCCAGCACAGATACGCAGTATTTT
>many|TRBD1|TRBJ2-2|TRBV12-3/TRBV12-4
CASSFTGTGDGELFF
TGTGCCAGCAGTTTCACCGGGACAGGGGACGGGGAGCTGTTTTTT
>few|TRBD1|TRBJ2-5|TRBV20-1
CSASEGARETQYF
TGCAGTGCTAGCGAGGGGGCTCGGGAGACCCAGTACTTC
>many|.|TRBJ1-5|TRBV7-2
CASSRQTGDNQPQHF
TGTGCCAGCAGCCGACAGACAGGAGACAATCAGCCCCAGCATTTT
>many|TRBD2|TRBJ2-2|TRBV18
CASSKTGLAGHHTGELFF
TGTGCCAGCTCAAAGACCGGGCTAGCGGGACACCACACCGGGGAGCTGTTTTTT
>many|.|TRBJ2-2|TRBV18
CASSPPAGTSTGELFF
TGTGCCAGCTCACCACCGGCCGGGACAAGCACCGGGGAGCTGTTTTTT
>many|.|TRBJ2-7|TRBV29-1
CSVEYPGKSYEQYF
TGCAGCGTTGAATATCCGGGGAAATCCTACGAGCAGTACTTC
>.|.|TRBJ2-5|TRBV29-1
CSVGPGLSRSETQYF
TGCAGCGTTGGCCCCGGACTATCTAGGAGCGAGACCCAGTACTTC
>few|.|TRBJ2-5|TRBV6-2/TRBV6-3
CASSRLGQRYQETQYF
TGTGCCAGCAGCCGACTAGGCCAGCGGTACCAAGAGACCCAGTACTTC
>few|.|TRBJ2-1|TRBV28
CASSLEVEQFF
TGTGCCAGCAGTTTGGAGGTTGAGCAGTTCTTC
>.|TRBD2|TRBJ2-3|TRBV7-9
CASSPGLAGSPYPYTQYF
TGTGCCAGCAGCCCAGGACTAGCGGGATCCCCATATCCATATACGCAGTATTTT
>many|.|TRBJ2-2|TRBV4-1
CASSQDPAGTRVPGELFF
TGCGCCAGCAGCCAAGATCCGGCCGGGACCAGGGTGCCCGGGGAGCTGTTTTTT
>many|.|TRBJ2-3|TRBV28
CASTPGRETDTQYF
TGTGCCAGCACCCCCGGCAGGGAGACAGATACGCAGTATTTT
>many|.|TRBJ1-4|TRBV6-5
CASRKRVANEKLFF
TGTGCCAGCAGAAAACGGGTGGCTAATGAAAAACTGTTTTTT
>many|.|TRBJ2-2|TRBV20-1
CSARDLARNTGELFF
TGCAGTGCTAGAGATTTAGCGCGAAACACCGGGGAGCTGTTTTTT
>many|.|TRBJ2-1|TRBV20-1
CSTIKWNEQFF
TGCAGTACAATCAAGTGGAATGAGCAGTTCTTC
>.|.|TRBJ1-5|TRBV12-3/TRBV12-4
CASSLKGNFIPQHF
TGTGCCAGCAGCTTGAAGGGTAATTTCATCCCCCAGCATTTT
>many|TRBD2|TRBJ2-7|TRBV7-2
CASSLAASGSTYEQYF
TGTGCCAGCAGCTTAGCGGCTAGCGGGAGTACCTACGAGCAGTACTTC
>many|.|TRBJ1-5|TRBV18
CASSPYTGNTPIQPQHF
TGTGCCAGCTCACCTTATACAGGAAACACTCCTATACAGCCCCAGCATTTT
>.|TRBD2|TRBJ2-1|TRBV5-1
CASSLSSGIGNEQFF
TGCGCCAGCAGCTTAAGTAGCGGGATAGGGAATGAGCAGTTCTTC
>many|.|TRBJ1-2|TRBV29-1
CSVGAGGYTF
TGCAGCGTTGGGGCCGGCGGCTACACCTTC
>many|TRBD1|TRBJ2-1|TRBV4-1
CASSQEGQGPYNEQFF
TGCGCCAGCAGCCAAGAGGGACAGGGCCCCTACAATGAGCAGTTCTTC
>.|.|TRBJ2-5|TRBV6-6
CASSLRGETQYF
TGTGCCAGCAGTCTAAGGGGAGAGACCCAGTACTTC
>many|.|TRBJ1-2|TRBV11-2
CASSSPVRGDYGYTF
TGTGCCAGCAGCTCACCCGTCAGGGGTGACTATGGCTACACCTTC
>many|TRBD2|TRBJ2-1|TRBV6-2/TRBV6-3
CASSYSKLAGNEQFF
TGTGCCAGCAGTTACTCGAAACTAGCGGGAAATGAGCAGTTCTTC